Reported below is one T cell receptor (beta chain). Germline V lookup: CDR1 LNHDA, CDR2 SQIVND (reference sequence). Trimming took off 0 bases at V and 6 bases at J, with 10 bases between the two ends. The CDR3 is 14 residues long. This specimen comes from a study of blood T cell repertoires in COVID-19. At the level of the study: The origin of the acute and convalescent COVID-19 samples was the United States, Italy and Spain. In each case, the material was cDNA or gDNA derived from T cells, B-cell-depleted T cells, or PBMCs.

Authors' data handling: Counts of nucleated cells, estimated from reference gene primer amplification, were obtained. Using immunoSEQ multiplex PCR, the repertoire was profiled, and TCRdb retains in-frame clones only, with some absent. V and J calls plus clone size are reproduced from that table; the DNA served to infer D and trimming. The table has over 200,000 clones, 75% to 90% seen once; the top ten hold around 25%. V and J are TRBV19 and TRBJ2-3; D gene ambiguous. The source of this sequence is a man between 40 and 49 years old with acute or convalescent COVID-19. Sequenced sample: peripheral blood. The CDR3 reads CASSIDPARDTQYF. CDR3 sequence (DNA): TGTGCCAGTAGTATAGACCCAGCCAGGGATACGCAGTATTTT. The full variable domain, with the rest looked up from reference TRBV19 and TRBJ2-3, is DGGITQSPKYLFRKEGQNVTLSCEQNLNHDAMYWYRQDPGQGLRLIYYSQIVNDFQKGDIAEGYSVSREKKESFPLTVTSAQKNPTAFYLCASSIDPARDTQYFGPGTRLTVL.